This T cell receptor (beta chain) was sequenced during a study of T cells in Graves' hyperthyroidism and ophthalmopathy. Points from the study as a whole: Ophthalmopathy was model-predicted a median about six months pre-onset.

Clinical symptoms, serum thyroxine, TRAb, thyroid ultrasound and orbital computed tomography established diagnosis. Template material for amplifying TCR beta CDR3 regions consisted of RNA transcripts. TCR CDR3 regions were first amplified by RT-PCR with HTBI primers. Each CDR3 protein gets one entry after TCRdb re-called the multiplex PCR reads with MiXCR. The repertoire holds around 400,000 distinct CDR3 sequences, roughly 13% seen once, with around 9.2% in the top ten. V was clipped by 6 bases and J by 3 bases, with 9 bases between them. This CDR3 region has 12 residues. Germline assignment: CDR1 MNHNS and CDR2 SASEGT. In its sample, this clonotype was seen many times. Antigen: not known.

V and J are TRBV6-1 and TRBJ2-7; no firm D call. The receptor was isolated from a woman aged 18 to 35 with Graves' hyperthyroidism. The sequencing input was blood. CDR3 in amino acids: CASRLLFYEQYF. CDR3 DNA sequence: TGTGCCAGCAGACTCCTTTTCTACGAGCAGTACTTC.